The rows below give T cell receptor beta chains drawn from one sample of a study of CD4 T cells in relation to SARS-CoV-2 and coronaviruses. Their cognate antigens are unknown. Produced via immunoSEQ multiplex PCR; TCRdb's table is partial and in-frame only. Of 38,000 or so clones listed, 77% were seen once; the top ten hold roughly 20%. The specimen sequenced was memory CD4+ T cells from PBMCs, cultured in vitro. The receptors originated from an adult with COVID-19. The CDR3 runs from the conserved cysteine through the conserved F or W. Each record gives: V gene, J gene, clone size, D gene, CDR3 DNA, CDR3 protein. D genes are given only for firm matches. The listing skips clone size in some rows; elsewhere it reads once, few, many or a size class.

TRBV12-3/TRBV12-4	TRBJ1-2	.	.	TGTGCCAGCAGTTTCGCAGGGACGGATGGCTACACCTTC	CASSFAGTDGYTF
TRBV9	TRBJ2-7	.	.	TGTGCCAGCACCGCAGCCGGGTGGGGACCCCCGTACTTC	CASTAAGWGPPYF
TRBV6-2/TRBV6-3	TRBJ2-2	.	.	TGTGCCAGCAGCCGCGTCCCAGGGTTCGCGAACACCGGGGAGCTGTTTTTT	CASSRVPGFANTGELFF
TRBV7-9	TRBJ2-7	.	.	TGTGCCAGCAGCATAGCCTCCGGGACCCTGTCGAACGAGCAGTACTTC	CASSIASGTLSNEQYF
TRBV28	TRBJ2-5	.	.	TGTGCCAGTACGGCGGGACAAGAGACCCAGTACTTC	CASTAGQETQYF
TRBV6-5	TRBJ2-2	few	TRBD2	TGTGCCAGCGTTTCACCGGGAGGGCCATCCGGGGAGCTGTTTTTT	CASVSPGGPSGELFF
TRBV3-1/TRBV3-2	TRBJ2-1	.	.	TGTGCCAGCAGCCGCGGCTCCTACAATGAGCAGTTCTTC	CASSRGSYNEQFF
TRBV6-2/TRBV6-3	TRBJ2-7	.	.	TGTGCCAGCAGTTACTCCGGGACATTCAACGAGCAGTACTTC	CASSYSGTFNEQYF
TRBV9	TRBJ2-7	.	.	TGTGCCAGCAGCGAGCCCCCTTGGAGTCCCCCCTCCTACGAGCAGTACTTC	CASSEPPWSPPSYEQYF
TRBV2	TRBJ2-5	.	.	TGTGCCAGCAGTGATGAGACCCAGTACTTC	CASSDETQYF
TRBV11-1	TRBJ2-7	.	.	TGTGCCAGCAGCTTACTTGGCAATCCCTACGAGCAGTACTTC	CASSLLGNPYEQYF
TRBV6-5	TRBJ2-1	.	.	TGTGCCAGCAGCTCAAGTGGGCACAATGAGCAGTTCTTC	CASSSSGHNEQFF
TRBV15	TRBJ2-3	.	.	TGTGCCACCAGCAGAGCCTGGGGGGCCCGCACAGATACGCAGTATTTT	CATSRAWGARTDTQYF
TRBV4-1	TRBJ2-3	.	.	TGCGCCAGCAGCCCGGGACCCCTTTCAGGCACAGATACGCAGTATTTT	CASSPGPLSGTDTQYF
TRBV6-5	TRBJ2-3	.	.	TGTGCCAGCAGTTCCACAGATACGCAGTATTTT	CASSSTDTQYF
TRBV12-3/TRBV12-4	TRBJ2-5	.	.	TGTGCCAGCAGAACAACAGGGGAGACCCAGTACTTC	CASRTTGETQYF
TRBV3-1/TRBV3-2	TRBJ2-2	few	TRBD1	TGTGCCAGCAGCCTAGACAGGGTCGACACCGGGGAGCTGTTTTTT	CASSLDRVDTGELFF
TRBV30	TRBJ1-2	.	.	TGTGCCTGGAGTGTACTTTCCGTGGATGGCTACACCTTC	CAWSVLSVDGYTF
TRBV30	TRBJ1-1	.	.	TGTGCCTGTCATAACAGGGAAGCTTTCTTT	CACHNREAFF
TRBV28	TRBJ2-6	.	.	TGTGCCAGCACCTCAACCGGGACCTCTGGGGCCAACGTCCTGACTTTC	CASTSTGTSGANVLTF
TRBV18	TRBJ1-4	.	.	TGTGCCAGCTGGGGTCAAGTCGGTGAAAAACTGTTTTTT	CASWGQVGEKLFF
TRBV19	TRBJ2-7	.	.	TGTGCCAGTCAGGCGAGTAGATCGAGCTCCTACGAGCAGTACTTC	CASQASRSSSYEQYF
TRBV30	TRBJ2-7	.	TRBD1	TGTGCCTGGAGTGCGACAGGGCTAAGCGAGCAGTACTTC	CAWSATGLSEQYF
TRBV6-2/TRBV6-3	TRBJ2-7	.	TRBD2	TGTGCCAGCAGTTACGAGACTAGCGGGTACGAGCAGTACTTC	CASSYETSGYEQYF
TRBV5-4	TRBJ2-1	.	TRBD2	TGTGCCAGCAGCTTGGGATTTGCCGGAGCGGGAGAGCAGTTCTTC	CASSLGFAGAGEQFF
TRBV4-2	TRBJ1-3	few	TRBD1	TGTGCCAGCAGCAAAACCGGGACAGACAAAGCTGGAAACACCATATATTTT	CASSKTGTDKAGNTIYF
TRBV7-9	TRBJ2-3	.	.	TGTGCCAGCAGCTTCGTTAACAGAGCTTGGTCTGCAGATACGCAGTATTTT	CASSFVNRAWSADTQYF
TRBV28	TRBJ2-1	.	TRBD2	TGTGCCAGCAGTTTAGCGGGAGGGGACGTCAATGAGCAGTTCTTC	CASSLAGGDVNEQFF
TRBV30	TRBJ2-1	.	.	TGTGCCTGGAGTGTAGGGCCGGGATCCTACAATGAGCAGTTCTTC	CAWSVGPGSYNEQFF
TRBV7-9	TRBJ2-1	.	TRBD2	TGTGCCAGCAGCTTAGGATGGACTAGCGATGAGCAGTTCTTC	CASSLGWTSDEQFF
TRBV5-4	TRBJ1-3	.	.	TGTGCCAGCAGCGTGGAGGCTCCCTCTGGAAACACCATATATTTT	CASSVEAPSGNTIYF
TRBV7-3	TRBJ2-3	.	TRBD2	TGTGCCAGCAGCCTAGCGGGGACCACAGATACGCAGTATTTT	CASSLAGTTDTQYF
TRBV6-2/TRBV6-3	TRBJ2-3	.	.	TGTGCCAGCAGTGACTACACAGATACGCAGTATTTT	CASSDYTDTQYF
TRBV6-5	TRBJ2-7	.	.	TGTGCCAGCAGACCCTCCTTGACTGCCTCCTACGAGCAGTACTTC	CASRPSLTASYEQYF
TRBV10-3	TRBJ2-1	.	.	TGTGCCATCCAACGGGCCTCGGGCTCCTACAATGAGCAGTTCTTC	CAIQRASGSYNEQFF
TRBV5-4	TRBJ1-4	once	.	TGTGCCAGCAGCTTGGATGGTACAACTAATGAAAAACTGTTTTTT	CASSLDGTTNEKLFF
TRBV4-2	TRBJ1-5	.	.	TGTGCCAGCAGCCTCGAAATTGGGGACAATCAGCCCCAGCATTTT	CASSLEIGDNQPQHF
TRBV28	TRBJ1-4	.	.	TGTGCCAGCAGAATATTCAGGGGTCGGGGAAATGAAAAACTGTTTTTT	CASRIFRGRGNEKLFF
TRBV7-2	TRBJ2-4	.	.	TGTGCCAGCAGCTTATTCCTAACGGAAACCAAAAACATTCAGTACTTC	CASSLFLTETKNIQYF
TRBV30	TRBJ1-1	.	.	TGTGCCTGTAGAGGGTCGGTTTCGGGGAACACTGAAGCTTTCTTT	CACRGSVSGNTEAFF
TRBV5-6	TRBJ1-3	few	TRBD1	TGTGCCAGCAGCTGGGACAGGGCTGGAAACACCATATATTTT	CASSWDRAGNTIYF
TRBV10-3	TRBJ2-7	.	TRBD2	TGTGCCATTGGGACTAAAGCCTACGAGCAGTACTTC	CAIGTKAYEQYF
TRBV28	TRBJ1-5	few	.	TGTGCCAGCAGTTATAGCAGGGCGGGCAATCAGCCCCAGCATTTT	CASSYSRAGNQPQHF
TRBV5-4	TRBJ2-3	.	.	TGTGCCAGCAGCACACAAACGGCAGATACGCAGTATTTT	CASSTQTADTQYF
TRBV4-2	TRBJ1-4	few	.	TGTGCCAGCAGCCAAGACGACAGTGCAACTAATGAAAAACTGTTTTTT	CASSQDDSATNEKLFF
TRBV7-3	TRBJ2-1	.	.	TGTGCCAGCGGAAGCTCCAGTGGTGAGCAGTTCTTC	CASGSSSGEQFF